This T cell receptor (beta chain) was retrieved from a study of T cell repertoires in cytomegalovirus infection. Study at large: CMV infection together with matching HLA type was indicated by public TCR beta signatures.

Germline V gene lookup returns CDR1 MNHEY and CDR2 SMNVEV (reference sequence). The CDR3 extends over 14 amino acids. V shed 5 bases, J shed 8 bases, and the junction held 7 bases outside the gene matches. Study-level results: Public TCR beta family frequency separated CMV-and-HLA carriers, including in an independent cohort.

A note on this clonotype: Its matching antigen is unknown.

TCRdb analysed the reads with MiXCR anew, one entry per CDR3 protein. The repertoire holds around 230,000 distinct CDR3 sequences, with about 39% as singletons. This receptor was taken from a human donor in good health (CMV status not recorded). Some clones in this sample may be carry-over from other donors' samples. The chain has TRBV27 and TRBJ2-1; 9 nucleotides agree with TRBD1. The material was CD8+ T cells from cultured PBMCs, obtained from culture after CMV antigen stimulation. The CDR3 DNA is TGTGCCAGCAGTCCCGGGACAGGGAGATATGAGCAGTTCTTC. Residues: CASSPGTGRYEQFF.